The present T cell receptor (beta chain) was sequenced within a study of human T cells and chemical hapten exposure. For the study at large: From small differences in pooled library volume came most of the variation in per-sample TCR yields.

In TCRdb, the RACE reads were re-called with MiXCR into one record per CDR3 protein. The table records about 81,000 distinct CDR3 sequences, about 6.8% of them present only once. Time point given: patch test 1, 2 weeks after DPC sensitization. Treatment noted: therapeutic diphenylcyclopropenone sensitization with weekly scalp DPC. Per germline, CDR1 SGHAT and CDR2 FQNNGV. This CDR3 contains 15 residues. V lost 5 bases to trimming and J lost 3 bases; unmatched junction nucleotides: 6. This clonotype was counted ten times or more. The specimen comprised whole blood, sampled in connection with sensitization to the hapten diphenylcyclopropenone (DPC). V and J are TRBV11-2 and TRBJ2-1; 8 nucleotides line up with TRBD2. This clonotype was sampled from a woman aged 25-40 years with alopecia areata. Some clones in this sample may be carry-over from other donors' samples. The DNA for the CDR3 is TGTGCCAGCAGCCCCATAGCGGGGAACTACAATGAGCAGTTCTTC. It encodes CASSPIAGNYNEQFF. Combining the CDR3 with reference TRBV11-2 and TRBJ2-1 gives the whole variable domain EAGVAQSPRYKIIEKRQSVAFWCNPISGHATLYWYQQILGQGPKLLIQFQNNGVVDDSQLPKDRFSAERLKGVDSTLKIQPAKLEDSAVYLCASSPIAGNYNEQFFGPGTRLTVL.